What follows are 26 T cell receptor beta chains derived from one specimen sequenced in a study of T-cell reconstitution after alpha-beta-depleted transplantation in children. TCRbeta library preparation incorporated unique molecular identifiers. TCRdb recomputed calls from the PCR reads with MiXCR, one row per CDR3 protein. The sample comprises about 400,000 distinct CDR3 sequences, roughly 17% of which are singletons, and 25% to 30% rests with the top ten. Sequenced here: PBMCs, mostly from graft donor cells, sampled 360 days after TCRalphabeta/CD19-depleted stem cell transplant. Every receptor here comes from a boy in the first two years of life who had a stem cell transplant for Wiskott-Aldrich syndrome, so the T cells may come from the graft donor.

There are a few counts of this clonotype. The chain recombines TRBV5-1 with TRBJ2-7; 9 nucleotides agree with TRBD1. The germline CDR1 and CDR2 sequences are SGHRS and YFSETQ. The V segment lost 4 bases and the J segment 2 bases; nucleotides outside the gene matches: 4. The CDR3 totals 14 residues. This CDR3 reads CASSGTGPTYEQYF. The CDR3 DNA reads TGCGCCAGCAGCGGGACAGGGCCCACCTACGAGCAGTACTTC.

This clonotype was seen more than once but under ten times. This rearrangement joins TRBV3-1 to TRBJ2-3; D tentatively fits TRBD1 or TRBD2 (6 bases each). Trimming pared 4 bases from V and 6 bases from J, leaving 23 bases between. Germline V gene lookup returns CDR1 LGHDT and CDR2 YNNKEL (reference sequence). The length of the CDR3 is 17 residues. The CDR3 here is CASSRSVRDKPPDTQYF. CDR3 DNA sequence: TGTGCCAGCAGCCGATCCGTGCGGGACAAGCCTCCTGATACGCAGTATTTT.

This clonotype appeared a few times. This rearrangement joins TRBV6-2 or TRBV6-3 to TRBJ2-5; D is possibly TRBD2 (5 bases). CDR1 is MNHEY, CDR2 SVGEGT, per germline. The CDR3 runs 14 residues. Trimming left V 0 bases short and J 4 bases short, with 9 bases between. The CDR3 DNA reads as TGTGCCAGCAGTTACTCCTTTCGGGGAGAGACCCAGTACTTC. Its protein is CASSYSFRGETQYF.

Only a few counts were recorded for this clonotype. The J gene is TRBJ2-1, the V gene TRBV7-9; 10 positions match TRBD2. The length of the CDR3 is 16 residues. The germline V gene has CDR1 SEHNR and CDR2 FQNEAQ (reference sequence). V was clipped by 5 bases and J by 1 base; unmatched bases: 5. CDR3 in DNA: TGTGCCAGCAGCCCTAGCGGGAGAGGATCCTACAATGAGCAGTTCTTC. Translated, it gives CASSPSGRGSYNEQFF.

The rearrangement joins TRBV5-1 to TRBJ2-1, with TRBD1 matching 10 bases. Losses at the gene ends were 4 bases for V and 8 bases for J; bases not matched to a gene: 6. The CDR3 length is 14 residues. CDR1 is SGHRS and CDR2 is YFSETQ in the germline V gene. CDR3 in amino acids: CASSRDRGHDEQFF. DNA for the CDR3: TGCGCCAGCAGCCGAGACAGGGGGCACGATGAGCAGTTCTTC.

V and J are TRBV11-2 and TRBJ1-2, with D possibly matching TRBD1 (6 bases). Trimming removed 5 bases at V and 6 bases at J, with 16 bases between. The germline V gene has CDR1 SGHAT and CDR2 FQNNGV. The CDR3 totals 14 residues. The CDR3 DNA sequence: TGTGCCAGCAGCGCCATAACAGGGCGAGATGGCTACACCTTC. It specifies CASSAITGRDGYTF. The complete variable domain, with remaining parts taken from reference TRBV11-2 and TRBJ1-2, reads EAGVAQSPRYKIIEKRQSVAFWCNPISGHATLYWYQQILGQGPKLLIQFQNNGVVDDSQLPKDRFSAERLKGVDSTLKIQPAKLEDSAVYLCASSAITGRDGYTFGSGTRLTVV.

This clonotype was seen repeatedly, ten times or more. This chain uses TRBV12-3 or TRBV12-4 with TRBJ1-5; D remains ambiguous. V shed 7 bases and J shed 7 bases, with 14 bases lying between them. This CDR3 contains 13 residues. DNA for the CDR3: TGTGCCAGCACCCCGTCGGCCGGGCAGCCCCAGCATTTT. Amino acids: CASTPSAGQPQHF.

The V call is TRBV3-1, the J call TRBJ2-2, with D perhaps TRBD1 (6 bases). The ends were cut back, 4 bases at V and 6 bases at J, with 21 bases in the middle. From germline, CDR1 is LGHDT and CDR2 YNNKEL (reference sequence). The CDR3 consists of 17 residues. CDR3 amino acids: CASSPLSGAALSGELFF. CDR3 sequence (DNA): TGTGCCAGCAGCCCATTGTCAGGGGCAGCGCTTTCCGGGGAGCTGTTTTTT.

V is TRBV7-2 and J is TRBJ2-3; no clear D gene. Germline assignment: CDR1 SGHTA and CDR2 FQGNSA. The CDR3 length is 13 residues. The V gene lost 2 bases and the J gene lost 5 bases, with 8 bases spanning the gap. The CDR3: CASSLWLEDTQYF. CDR3 sequence (DNA): TGTGCCAGCAGCTTATGGCTAGAAGATACGCAGTATTTT.

This chain uses TRBV29-1 with TRBJ1-1, with 7 bases fitting TRBD1. The CDR3 has 14 residues. Germline loops: CDR1 SQVTM, CDR2 ANQGSEA. The V segment lost 6 bases and the J segment 4 bases; nucleotides outside the gene matches: 11. CDR3 protein: CSVGTVREATEAFF. Here the CDR3 DNA reads TGCAGCGTCGGGACAGTAAGGGAGGCCACTGAAGCTTTCTTT. Full variable domain (outside the CDR3, taken from reference TRBV29-1 and TRBJ1-1): SAVISQKPSRDICQRGTSLTIQCQVDSQVTMMFWYRQQPGQSLTLIATANQGSEATYESGFVIDKFPISRPNLTFSTLTVSNMSPEDSSIYLCSVGTVREATEAFFGQGTRLTVV.

In this sample, this clonotype turned up a few times. The chain links TRBV7-9 to TRBJ1-4; TRBD1 matches 10 bases. J was trimmed by 6 bases and V by 5 bases; bases with no gene match: 6. CDR3 size: 15 residues. Germline V lookup: CDR1 SEHNR, CDR2 FQNEAQ (reference sequence). CDR3 in DNA: TGTGCCAGCAGCGGGACAGGGGAATGGGATGAAAAACTGTTTTTT. Protein sequence: CASSGTGEWDEKLFF.

This clonotype was seen a few times. This chain connects TRBV7-9 to TRBJ2-4; tentative D call: TRBD2 (5 bases). This CDR3 is built from 14 residues. Germline assignment: CDR1 SEHNR and CDR2 FQNEAQ (reference sequence). The V end was cut by 6 bases, the J end by 8 bases, with 17 bases between. The DNA of the CDR3 is TGTGCCAGCAGGCCCATAACGGGGATGGACATTCAGTACTTC. The encoded protein is CASRPITGMDIQYF. Complete variable domain (other parts from reference TRBV7-9 and TRBJ2-4): DTGVSQNPRHKITKRGQNVTFRCDPISEHNRLYWYRQTLGQGPEFLTYFQNEAQLEKSRLLSDRFSAERPKGSFSTLEIQRTEQGDSAMYLCASRPITGMDIQYFGAGTRLSVL.

This clonotype was seen only a few times. The chain combines TRBV25-1 with TRBJ2-3; TRBD2 might be the D (5 bases). There are 15 residues in the CDR3. Per the germline V gene, CDR1 is MGHDK and CDR2 is SYGVNS. Trimming shortened V by 6 bases and J by 0 bases, and 13 bases separated the two germline ends. This CDR3 reads CASRGLVLSTDTQYF. The CDR3 DNA is TGTGCCAGCAGAGGACTTGTATTAAGCACAGATACGCAGTATTTT.

This clonotype was observed a few times. The chain joins TRBV5-1 to TRBJ2-7; 9 nucleotides align to TRBD1. The CDR3 length is 13 residues. V shed 4 bases, J shed 7 bases, and the junction held 6 bases outside the gene matches. Germline loops: CDR1 SGHRS, CDR2 YFSETQ. The DNA for the CDR3 is TGCGCCAGCAGCGCCCGGGACAGGGATGAGCAGTACTTC. It is translated as CASSARDRDEQYF. The complete variable domain, with remaining parts taken from reference TRBV5-1 and TRBJ2-7, reads KAGVTQTPRYLIKTRGQQVTLSCSPISGHRSVSWYQQTPGQGLQFLFEYFSETQRNKGNFPGRFSGRQFSNSRSEMNVSTLELGDSALYLCASSARDRDEQYFGPGTRLTVT.

This clonotype was detected only a few times. V is TRBV7-2 and J is TRBJ2-7, with D unresolved. Trimming took off 3 bases at V and 2 bases at J, with 8 bases between the two ends. Germline CDR1 and CDR2: SGHTA and FQGNSA. The CDR3 is 13 residues long. CDR3 bases: TGTGCCAGCAGCTTTAATAGGCCCTACGAGCAGTACTTC. This codes for CASSFNRPYEQYF.

The CDR3 bases are TGTGCCAGTAACAGCTACAATCAGCCCCAGCATTTT. Residues: CASNSYNQPQHF. The rearrangement links TRBV6-5 to TRBJ1-5; D remains unclear. CDR1 and CDR2 from the germline V gene are MNHEY and SVGAGI. The CDR3 sequence is 12 residues long. V lost 9 bases and J 3 bases, leaving 9 bases between the germline ends.

V is TRBV10-1 and J is TRBJ1-3; D remains unclear. The germline V gene encodes CDR1 WNHNN and CDR2 SYGVQD (reference sequence). V was shortened by 3 bases and J by 0 bases, with 9 bases between the two germline ends. The CDR3 totals 15 residues. This CDR3 is CASSEGPRSGNTIYF. CDR3 nucleotide sequence: TGCGCCAGCAGTGAAGGGCCTCGCTCTGGAAACACCATATATTTT.

In nucleotides, the CDR3 is TGCAGCGTTGTAGGCGGACTGAACACCGGGGAGCTGTTTTTT. Translated: CSVVGGLNTGELFF. The V call is TRBV29-1, the J call TRBJ2-2, with D maybe TRBD2 (5 bases). The CDR3 is made up of 14 amino acids. V shed 4 bases and J shed 1 base, with 10 bases lying between them. Germline V gene lookup returns CDR1 SQVTM and CDR2 ANQGSEA.

This clonotype was found a few times. V usage is TRBV11-2 and J usage is TRBJ1-2; 9 positions agree with TRBD1. The V segment lost 5 bases and the J segment 6 bases; nucleotides outside the gene matches: 4. The V gene's germline CDR1 is SGHAT and CDR2 FQNNGV. The CDR3 runs 13 residues. The DNA of the CDR3 is TGTGCCAGCAGCCCGGGACAGGGCAATGGCTACACCTTC. Protein product: CASSPGQGNGYTF.

The V gene is TRBV7-9, the J gene TRBJ2-2; TRBD1 matches at 9 bases. The trim removed 3 bases at V and 2 bases at J, leaving 4 bases unmatched. Germline CDR1 is SEHNR and CDR2 is FQNEAQ (reference sequence). The CDR3 totals 16 residues. The CDR3 DNA is TGTGCCAGCAGCTTCTTACAGGGGGCTAACACCGGGGAGCTGTTTTTT. Protein: CASSFLQGANTGELFF.

CDR3 bases: TGTGCCTGGAGTGTACCTTGGAGCTCTGGGGCCAACGTCCTGACTTTC. Protein sequence: CAWSVPWSSGANVLTF. The chain carries TRBV30 and TRBJ2-6; D call uncertain. Germline V gene lookup returns CDR1 GTSNPN and CDR2 SVGIG (reference sequence). This CDR3 has 16 residues. V was clipped by 0 bases and J by 0 bases, with 9 bases between them.

The chain is built from TRBV7-2 and TRBJ2-3; no definite D call. CDR1 and CDR2 from the germline V gene are SGHTA and FQGNSA. The CDR3 contains 13 residues. V lost 3 bases to trimming and J lost 1 base, with 5 bases between them. The CDR3 is CASSFTRTDTQYF. The DNA of the CDR3 is TGTGCCAGCAGCTTCACCCGCACAGATACGCAGTATTTT.

This clonotype came up many times. The chain recombines TRBV6-5 with TRBJ2-7; D tentatively fits TRBD1 or TRBD2 (7 bases each). Per germline, CDR1 MNHEY and CDR2 SVGAGI. Trimming shortened V by 5 bases and J by 1 base, and 21 bases separated the two germline ends. The CDR3 is 17 residues long. The CDR3 region is CASSPQGGLHHSYEQYF. The CDR3, as DNA: TGTGCCAGCAGTCCCCAGGGGGGGCTTCATCATTCCTACGAGCAGTACTTC.

There are many counts of this clonotype. J is TRBJ2-1 and V is TRBV5-1, with D unclear. The CDR3 length is 14 residues. V was clipped by 4 bases and J by 1 base, with 9 bases between them. Germline V lookup: CDR1 SGHRS, CDR2 YFSETQ. The CDR3 protein is CASSGEFSYNEQFF. CDR3 in DNA: TGCGCCAGCAGCGGAGAGTTTTCCTACAATGAGCAGTTCTTC.

V usage is TRBV5-1 and J usage is TRBJ2-1; the D gene could be TRBD1 or TRBD2 (5 bases each). Trimming pared 4 bases from V and 0 bases from J, leaving 11 bases between. CDR1 and CDR2 from the germline V gene are SGHRS and YFSETQ. The CDR3 has 15 amino acids. The CDR3 sequence: CASSTGGTSYNEQFF. CDR3 nucleotides: TGCGCCAGCAGCACTGGGGGTACCTCCTACAATGAGCAGTTCTTC.

The chain has TRBV5-1 and TRBJ2-1; 11 nucleotides align to TRBD2. Trimming removed 4 bases from V and 6 bases from J; junction bases left unmatched: 12. Germline loops: CDR1 SGHRS, CDR2 YFSETQ. The CDR3 sequence is 17 residues long. The CDR3 spells CASSRKLAGGEINEQFF. The CDR3 DNA reads as TGCGCCAGCAGCAGAAAGTTAGCGGGAGGGGAGATCAATGAGCAGTTCTTC.